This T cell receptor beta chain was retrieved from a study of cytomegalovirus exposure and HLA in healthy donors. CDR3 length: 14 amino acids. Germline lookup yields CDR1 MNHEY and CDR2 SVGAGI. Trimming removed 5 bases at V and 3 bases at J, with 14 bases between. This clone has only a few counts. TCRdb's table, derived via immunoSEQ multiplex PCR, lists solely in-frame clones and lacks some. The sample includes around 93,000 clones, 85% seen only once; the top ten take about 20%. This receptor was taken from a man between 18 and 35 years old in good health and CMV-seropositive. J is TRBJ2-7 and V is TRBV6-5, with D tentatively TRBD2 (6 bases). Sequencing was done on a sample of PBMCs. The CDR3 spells CASSEWGDLYEQYF. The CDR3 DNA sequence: TGTGCCAGCAGTGAGTGGGGGGACCTCTACGAGCAGTACTTC.